These 20 T cell receptor beta chains share one sample of origin, sequenced in a study of T cell changes during pregnancy in multiple sclerosis. The assay was immunoSEQ multiplex PCR, and TCRdb's table has in-frame clones only and misses some. The sample comprises some 73,000 clones, 85% to 95% of which are singletons, and about 2.8% rests with the top ten. Here the sequenced sample was peripheral blood, taken in the third trimester of pregnancy. The receptor set was obtained from a female donor in good health, enrolled as a control in a pregnancy study.

V and J are TRBV10-2 and TRBJ2-1; D is undetermined. V was trimmed by 3 bases and J by 8 bases, leaving 8 bases between them. This CDR3 is 12 amino acids long. The germline gives CDR1 WSHSY, CDR2 SAAADI. CDR3 nucleotide sequence: TGCGCCAGCAGTGACCATGGCTATGAGCAGTTCTTC. It translates to CASSDHGYEQFF.

This clone was seen once. The gene calls are TRBV7-2 and TRBJ2-7, with TRBD1 matching 12 bases. CDR1 and CDR2 from the germline V gene are SGHTA and FQGNSA. Trimming at V came to 8 bases and at J to 5 bases, leaving 7 bases not matched to a gene. CDR3 length: 14 residues. CDR3 bases: TGTGCCAGCCTCCGGGACAGGGGGCGGAACGAGCAGTACTTC. Protein sequence: CASLRDRGRNEQYF.

The rearrangement links TRBV6-5 to TRBJ1-2; a possible D gene is TRBD1 (6 bases). Per the germline V gene, CDR1 is MNHEY and CDR2 is SVGAGI. The length of the CDR3 is 14 residues. The ends were cut back, 7 bases at V and 7 bases at J, with 19 bases in the middle. The CDR3 is CASTRKTGMRGYTF. CDR3 in DNA: TGTGCCAGCACTCGGAAGACAGGAATGCGTGGCTACACCTTC.

This chain links TRBV9 with TRBJ1-1, with D maybe TRBD1 (6 bases). V was shortened by 1 base and J by 1 base, with 11 bases between the two germline ends. The CDR3 sequence is 15 residues long. Germline assignment: CDR1 SGDLS and CDR2 YYNGEE. The CDR3 region has the DNA TGTGCCAGCAGCGTATCAGGGGCGACGAACACTGAAGCTTTCTTT. It translates to CASSVSGATNTEAFF.

This chain connects TRBV9 to TRBJ1-1; possibly TRBD1 for D (6 bases). Germline CDR1 is SGDLS and CDR2 is YYNGEE. With 4 bases removed from V and 2 bases from J, the gap between germline ends came to 15 bases. The CDR3 is 15 amino acids. CDR3 sequence reads: CASSPRPRGNTEAFF. The CDR3 DNA follows: TGTGCCAGCAGCCCACGACCCAGGGGAAACACTGAAGCTTTCTTT.

The chain is built from TRBV28 and TRBJ2-7; 10 nucleotides agree with TRBD2. Germline-derived CDR1 and CDR2 are MDHEN and SYDVKM. With V trimmed by 3 bases and J by 4 bases, 9 bases remained unmatched. There are 16 residues in the CDR3. In DNA, the CDR3 is TGTGCCAGCAGTTTCCCTACCCCGGGACTAGCGTACGAGCAGTACTTC. Its protein product is CASSFPTPGLAYEQYF.

In its sample, this clone was seen a few times. This specimen includes other DNA sequences encoding the same CDR3. The DNA of the CDR3 is TGTGCCAGCAGTGACTCTAGCGGGGGCACAGATACGCAGTATTTT. Translation: CASSDSSGGTDTQYF. The chain uses TRBV6-4 and TRBJ2-3, with 8 nucleotides matching TRBD2. This CDR3 region has 15 residues. Germline V CDR1 and CDR2: MRHNA, SNTAGT. The junction had 0 bases not matched to a gene; V was cut back by 0 bases and J by 1 base.

The chain combines TRBV5-8 with TRBJ1-4; weak D call: TRBD1 (5 bases). The CDR3 loop spans 15 amino acids. Germline CDR1 and CDR2: SGHTS and YDEGEE. Deletions cut 5 bases from V and 3 bases from J, with 14 bases between. This chain's CDR3 is CASSSSGLANEKLFF. The CDR3 DNA is TGTGCCAGCAGTTCTTCAGGGCTGGCTAATGAAAAACTGTTTTTT.

The chain combines TRBV5-5 with TRBJ2-7, with D maybe TRBD1 (6 bases). Germline CDR1 and CDR2: SGHKS and YYEKEE (reference sequence). V lost 4 bases, J lost 0 bases, and 17 bases lay in between. This CDR3 spans 16 amino acids. CDR3 amino acids: CASSPGTSYGSYEQYF. As DNA, the CDR3 is TGTGCCAGCAGCCCTGGGACATCCTATGGCTCCTACGAGCAGTACTTC.

The genes are TRBV4-2 and TRBJ1-1; a possible D gene is TRBD1 (6 bases). The CDR3 contains 17 residues. In germline, CDR1 is LGHNA, CDR2 YNFKEQ. V lost 0 bases and J lost 4, with 18 bases in between. The CDR3 loop is CASSQDNRVPGSTEAFF. The CDR3 DNA is TGTGCCAGCAGCCAAGATAACAGGGTCCCTGGTTCCACTGAAGCTTTCTTT.

This clone occurred once. V usage is TRBV10-1 and J usage is TRBJ1-2; TRBD1 is a possible D gene (6 bases). This CDR3 contains 11 residues. V was clipped by 9 bases and J by 14 bases, with 19 bases between them. The germline V gene encodes CDR1 WNHNN and CDR2 SYGVQD (reference sequence). The CDR3 spells CASCPGTKKTF. The DNA of the CDR3 is TGCGCCAGTTGCCCCGGGACAAAGAAGACCTTC.

This chain joins TRBV29-1 and TRBJ2-1, with 9 bases identical to TRBD2. The CDR3 is 14 residues long. In germline, CDR1 is SQVTM, CDR2 ANQGSEA. With V trimmed by 2 bases and J by 2 bases, 1 base remained unmatched. The CDR3 DNA is TGCAGCGTTGAACTAGCGGGGACCTACAATGAGCAGTTCTTC. Amino acid sequence: CSVELAGTYNEQFF.

The chain couples TRBV19 to TRBJ1-2; 7 bases are shared with TRBD1. CDR3 size: 16 residues. Germline-derived CDR1 and CDR2 are LNHDA and SQIVND (reference sequence). J lost 4 bases, V lost 1 base, and 9 bases had no gene match. The CDR3 DNA reads as TGTGCCAGTAGTATAGCCCCTTGGACAGGCCCCTATGGCTACACCTTC. Protein product: CASSIAPWTGPYGYTF.

J is TRBJ2-7 and V is TRBV27, with TRBD2 identical over 8 bases. Trimming cost V 8 bases and J 5 bases; bases outside gene matches: 11. This CDR3 spans 14 amino acids. Germline values: CDR1 MNHEY, CDR2 SMNVEV (reference sequence). CDR3 coding DNA: TGTGCCAGCCATATAGCGGGACGTGACAACGAGCAGTACTTC. Its translation: CASHIAGRDNEQYF.

CDR3 nucleotides: TGTGCCAGCAGGGCGCTACAGGACTATAATTCACCCCTCCACTTT. Its translation is CASRALQDYNSPLHF. The chain is built from TRBV27 and TRBJ1-6, with D possibly TRBD1 on 5 matching bases. This CDR3 comprises 15 residues. The germline V gene has CDR1 MNHEY and CDR2 SMNVEV (reference sequence). V was trimmed by 6 bases and J by 3 bases, leaving 12 bases between them.

This clone was observed a single time. The V call is TRBV5-8, the J call TRBJ2-7, with D tentatively TRBD2 (6 bases). The germline V gene has CDR1 SGHTS and CDR2 YDEGEE. V lost 3 bases to trimming and J lost 9 bases, with 13 bases between them. The CDR3 is 12 residues long. CDR3 in DNA: TGTGCCAGCAGCTATCTAGCGACGGGGCAGTACTTC. Translating gives CASSYLATGQYF.

The V call is TRBV28, the J call TRBJ1-5; D gene ambiguous. Germline assignment: CDR1 MDHEN and CDR2 SYDVKM. The CDR3 loop spans 13 amino acids. Trimming took off 6 bases at V and 0 bases at J, with 6 bases between the two ends. The DNA for the CDR3 is TGTGCCAGCAGCTCCTATAGCAATCAGCCCCAGCATTTT. Protein product: CASSSYSNQPQHF.

This clone was seen a single time. The rearrangement links TRBV28 to TRBJ1-2; 11 nucleotides align to TRBD1. The germline CDR1 and CDR2 sequences are MDHEN and SYDVKM. The junction had 7 bases not matched to a gene; V was cut back by 6 bases and J by 4 bases. The CDR3 extends over 15 amino acids. CDR3 sequence reads: CASSGGTGGIYGYTF. The CDR3 DNA follows: TGTGCCAGCAGCGGGGGGACAGGGGGAATCTATGGCTACACCTTC.

The V and J genes are TRBV5-1 and TRBJ1-4, with TRBD1 as a possible D gene (5 bases). The CDR3 is made up of 15 amino acids. Trimming removed 0 bases from V and 8 bases from J, with 14 bases in between. The germline CDR1 and CDR2 sequences are SGHRS and YFSETQ. In DNA, the CDR3 is TGCGCCAGCAGCTTGGCCGGTCAACAGGAGGAAAAACTGTTTTTT. Amino acid sequence: CASSLAGQQEEKLFF.

The chain links TRBV28 to TRBJ1-6; D gene ambiguous. The CDR3 totals 14 residues. Germline-derived CDR1 and CDR2 are MDHEN and SYDVKM. V was trimmed by 2 bases and J by 4 bases, leaving 6 bases between them. CDR3 in amino acids: CASSLRRYNSPLHF. The CDR3 region has the DNA TGTGCCAGCAGTTTAAGGCGGTATAATTCACCCCTCCACTTT.